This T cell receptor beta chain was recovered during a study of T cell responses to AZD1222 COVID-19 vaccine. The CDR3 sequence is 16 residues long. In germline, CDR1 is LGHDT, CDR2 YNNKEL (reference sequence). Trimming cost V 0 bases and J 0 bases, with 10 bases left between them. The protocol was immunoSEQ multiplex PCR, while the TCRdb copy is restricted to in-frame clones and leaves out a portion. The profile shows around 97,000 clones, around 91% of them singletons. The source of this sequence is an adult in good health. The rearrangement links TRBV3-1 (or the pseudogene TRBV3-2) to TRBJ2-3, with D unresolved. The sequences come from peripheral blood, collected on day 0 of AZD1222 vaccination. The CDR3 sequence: CASSQDLSASTDTQYF. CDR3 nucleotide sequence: TGTGCCAGCAGCCAAGATCTCAGCGCTAGCACAGATACGCAGTATTTT.